This T cell receptor beta chain was identified in a study of T-cell reconstitution after alpha-beta-depleted transplantation in children. It was with unique molecular identifiers that the TCRbeta library was prepared. TCRdb redid the calling of the PCR reads with MiXCR, one entry per CDR3 protein. Among 90,000 to 150,000 distinct CDR3 sequences listed, 23% were seen once. This clonotype came up many times. The material was PBMCs, mostly from graft donor cells, obtained 180 days after TCRalphabeta/CD19-depleted stem cell transplant. This receptor was obtained from a male patient aged 2-15 years who had a stem cell transplant for chronic granulomatous disease, so the T cells may come from the graft donor.

CDR3 residues: CSGRFTDTQYF. The CDR3 DNA sequence: TGCAGCGGCCGATTCACAGATACGCAGTATTTT. This rearrangement joins TRBV29-1 to TRBJ2-3; D gene ambiguous. V was shortened by 7 bases and J by 2 bases, with 7 bases between the two germline ends. This CDR3 has 11 amino acids. Germline V gives CDR1 SQVTM, CDR2 ANQGSEA.